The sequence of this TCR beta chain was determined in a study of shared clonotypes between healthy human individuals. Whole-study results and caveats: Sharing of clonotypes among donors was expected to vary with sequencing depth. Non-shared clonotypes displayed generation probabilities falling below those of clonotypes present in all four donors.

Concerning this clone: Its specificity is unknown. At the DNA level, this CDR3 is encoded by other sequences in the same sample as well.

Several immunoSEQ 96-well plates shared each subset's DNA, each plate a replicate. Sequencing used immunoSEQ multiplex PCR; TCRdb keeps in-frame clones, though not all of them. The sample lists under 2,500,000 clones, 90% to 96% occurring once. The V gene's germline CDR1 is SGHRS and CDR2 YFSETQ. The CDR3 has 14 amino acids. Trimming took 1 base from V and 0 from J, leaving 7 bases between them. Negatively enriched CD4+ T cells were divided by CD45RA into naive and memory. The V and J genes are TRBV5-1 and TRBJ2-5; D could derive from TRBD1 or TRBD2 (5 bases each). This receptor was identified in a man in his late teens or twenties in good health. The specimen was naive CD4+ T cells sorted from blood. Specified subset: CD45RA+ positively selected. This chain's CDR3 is CASSLRGDQETQYF. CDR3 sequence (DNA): TGCGCCAGCAGCTTGAGAGGGGACCAAGAGACCCAGTACTTC.